The 8 T cell receptor beta chains presented below share a single source sample, sequenced in a study of CD8+ T cells in alopecia areata. Documented treatment: oral pan-JAK inhibitor, 5-10 mg twice daily. RNA extraction was followed by reverse transcription into cDNA, which acted as the sequencing template. Data came from immunoSEQ multiplex PCR; TCRdb stores just in-frame clones and leaves some out. The data hold roughly 200,000 clones, with roughly 50% observed a single time. The sequencing here drew on CD8+ T cells sorted from blood, taken at week 24, from a patient treated with tofacitinib. Receptors were obtained from a human donor with alopecia areata.

J is TRBJ1-2 and V is TRBV13; weak D call: TRBD1 (5 bases). V was pared by 3 bases and J by 4 bases, with 15 bases between. Germline V gives CDR1 PRHDT, CDR2 FYEKMQ (reference sequence). The length of the CDR3 is 15 residues. As DNA, the CDR3 is TGTGCCAGCAGCTTCTATCTCCAGGGAGCCTATGGCTACACCTTC. Translation gives CASSFYLQGAYGYTF.

The chain combines TRBV7-9 with TRBJ2-1, with D perhaps matching TRBD1 (5 bases). CDR3 length equals 13 residues. The germline CDR1 and CDR2 sequences are SEHNR and FQNEAQ (reference sequence). V was cut by 3 bases and J by 5 bases, with 8 bases left in between. This chain's CDR3 is CASSFDRNNEQFF. The CDR3 nucleotides are TGTGCCAGCAGCTTTGACAGAAACAATGAGCAGTTCTTC.

This clone has a handful of counts. The V gene is TRBV25-1, the J gene TRBJ1-2, with a possible D match to TRBD1 (6 bases). The CDR3 extends over 13 amino acids. CDR1 is MGHDK and CDR2 is SYGVNS in the germline V gene. V was pared by 7 bases and J by 7 bases, with 16 bases between. CDR3 amino acids: CASMGGLIGGYTF. The CDR3 DNA sequence: TGTGCCAGCATGGGGGGGCTGATCGGTGGCTACACCTTC.

A few counts support this clone. The gene calls are TRBV12-5 and TRBJ2-5, with a weak D call TRBD2 (5 bases). V was pared by 9 bases and J by 1 base, with 15 bases between. The CDR3 has 14 residues. Germline V gene data show CDR1 as LGHNT and CDR2 as FRNRAP. Here the CDR3 DNA reads TGTGCTAGCAAGGTTGAGGGAATCCAAGAGACCCAGTACTTC. Translated: CASKVEGIQETQYF.

The chain links TRBV30 to TRBJ1-1; D is perhaps TRBD1 (5 bases). CDR3 size: 13 residues. The germline V gene encodes CDR1 GTSNPN and CDR2 SVGIG (reference sequence). Trimming cost V 0 bases and J 3 bases, with 8 bases left between them. The DNA for the CDR3 is TGTGCCTGGAGTGTAAGGGGTTACACTGAAGCTTTCTTT. Residues: CAWSVRGYTEAFF.

The sample holds a few counts of this clone. The chain carries TRBV19 and TRBJ2-7; 7 positions agree with TRBD1. This CDR3 has 14 residues. V lost 5 bases and J lost 4; bases outside the gene matches: 8. From germline, CDR1 is LNHDA and CDR2 SQIVND (reference sequence). CDR3 sequence reads: CASSPETGLYEQYF. In DNA, the CDR3 is TGTGCCAGTAGTCCCGAGACAGGGTTATACGAGCAGTACTTC.

V and J are TRBV29-1 and TRBJ2-7, with 9 nucleotides matching TRBD1. The germline V gene encodes CDR1 SQVTM and CDR2 ANQGSEA. V was clipped by 1 base and J by 4 bases; unmatched bases: 11. The CDR3 is made up of 16 amino acids. In DNA form, the CDR3 reads TGCAGCGTTGAAGGAAAGTTGACAGGGGGGAGTTACGAGCAGTACTTC. Translation gives CSVEGKLTGGSYEQYF.

This clone was seen more than once but under ten times. The chain has TRBV7-9 and TRBJ2-7; D is uncertain. V was shortened by 4 bases and J by 3 bases, with 10 bases between the two germline ends. Germline assignment: CDR1 SEHNR and CDR2 FQNEAQ (reference sequence). CDR3 length equals 13 residues. The CDR3, as DNA: TGTGCCAGCAGCTCTCCCTACAGCTACGAGCAGTACTTC. This codes for CASSSPYSYEQYF. The entire variable domain, with the rest obtained from reference TRBV7-9 and TRBJ2-7, is as follows: DTGVSQNPRHKITKRGQNVTFRCDPISEHNRLYWYRQTLGQGPEFLTYFQNEAQLEKSRLLSDRFSAERPKGSFSTLEIQRTEQGDSAMYLCASSSPYSYEQYFGPGTRLTVT.